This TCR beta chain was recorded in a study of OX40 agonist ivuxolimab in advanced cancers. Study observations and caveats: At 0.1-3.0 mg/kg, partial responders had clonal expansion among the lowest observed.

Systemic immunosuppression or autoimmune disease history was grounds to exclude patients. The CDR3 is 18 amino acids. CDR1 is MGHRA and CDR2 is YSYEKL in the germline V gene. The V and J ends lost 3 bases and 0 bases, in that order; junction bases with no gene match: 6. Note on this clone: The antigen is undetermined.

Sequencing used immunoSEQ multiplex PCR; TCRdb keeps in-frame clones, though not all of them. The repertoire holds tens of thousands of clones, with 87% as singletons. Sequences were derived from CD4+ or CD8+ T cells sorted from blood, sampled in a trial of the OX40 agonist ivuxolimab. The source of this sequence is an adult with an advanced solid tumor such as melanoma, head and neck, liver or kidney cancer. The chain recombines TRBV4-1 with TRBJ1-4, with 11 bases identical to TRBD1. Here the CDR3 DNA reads TGCGCCAGCAGCCAGGCCCGGGGACAGGGGGCAACTAATGAAAAACTGTTTTTT. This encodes CASSQARGQGATNEKLFF.